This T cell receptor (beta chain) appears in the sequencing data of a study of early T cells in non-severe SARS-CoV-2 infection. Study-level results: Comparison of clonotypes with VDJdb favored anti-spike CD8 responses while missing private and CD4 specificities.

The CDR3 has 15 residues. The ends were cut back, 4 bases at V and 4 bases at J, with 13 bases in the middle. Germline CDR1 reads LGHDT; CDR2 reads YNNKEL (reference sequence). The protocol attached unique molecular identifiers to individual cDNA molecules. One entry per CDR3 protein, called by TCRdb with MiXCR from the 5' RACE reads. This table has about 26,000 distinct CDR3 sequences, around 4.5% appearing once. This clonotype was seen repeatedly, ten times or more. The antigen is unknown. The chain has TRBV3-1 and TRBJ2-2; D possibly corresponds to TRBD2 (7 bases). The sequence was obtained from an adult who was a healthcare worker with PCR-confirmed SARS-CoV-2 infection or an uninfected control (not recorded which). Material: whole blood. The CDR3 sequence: CASSRGGSRTGELFF. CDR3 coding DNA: TGTGCCAGCAGCCGGGGGGGCTCGCGCACCGGGGAGCTGTTTTTT.